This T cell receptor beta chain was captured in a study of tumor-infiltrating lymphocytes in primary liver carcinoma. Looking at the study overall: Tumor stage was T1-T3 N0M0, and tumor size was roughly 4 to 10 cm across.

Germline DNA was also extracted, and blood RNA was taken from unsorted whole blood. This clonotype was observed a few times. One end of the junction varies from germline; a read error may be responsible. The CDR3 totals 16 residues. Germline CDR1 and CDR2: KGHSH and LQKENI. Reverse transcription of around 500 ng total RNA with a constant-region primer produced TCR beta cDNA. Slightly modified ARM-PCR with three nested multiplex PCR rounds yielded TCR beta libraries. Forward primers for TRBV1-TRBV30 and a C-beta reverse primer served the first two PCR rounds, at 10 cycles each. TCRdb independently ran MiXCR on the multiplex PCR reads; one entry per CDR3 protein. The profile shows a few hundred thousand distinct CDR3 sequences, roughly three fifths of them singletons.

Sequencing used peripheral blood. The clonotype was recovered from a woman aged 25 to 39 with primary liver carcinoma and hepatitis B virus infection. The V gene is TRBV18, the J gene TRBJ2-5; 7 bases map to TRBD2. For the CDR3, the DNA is TGTGCCAGCTCACTTAATCACCGGGACTACCAAGGGACCCAGTACTTC. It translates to CASSLNHRDYQGTQYF. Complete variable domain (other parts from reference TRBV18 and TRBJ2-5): NAGVMQNPRHLVRRRGQEARLRCSPMKGHSHVYWYRQLPEEGLKFMVYLQKENIIDESGMPKERFSAEFPKEGPSILRIQQVVRGDSAAYFCASSLNHRDYQGTQYFGPGTRLLVL.